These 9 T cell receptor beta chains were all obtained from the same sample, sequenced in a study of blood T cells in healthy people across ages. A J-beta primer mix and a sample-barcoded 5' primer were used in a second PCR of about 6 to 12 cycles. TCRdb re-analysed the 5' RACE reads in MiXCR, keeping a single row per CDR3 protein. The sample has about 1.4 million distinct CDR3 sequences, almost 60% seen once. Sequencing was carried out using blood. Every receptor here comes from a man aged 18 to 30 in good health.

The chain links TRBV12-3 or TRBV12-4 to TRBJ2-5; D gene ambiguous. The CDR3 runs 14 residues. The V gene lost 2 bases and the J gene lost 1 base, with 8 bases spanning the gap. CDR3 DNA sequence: TGTGCCAGCAGTTTAAACCGACCCCAAGAGACCCAGTACTTC. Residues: CASSLNRPQETQYF.

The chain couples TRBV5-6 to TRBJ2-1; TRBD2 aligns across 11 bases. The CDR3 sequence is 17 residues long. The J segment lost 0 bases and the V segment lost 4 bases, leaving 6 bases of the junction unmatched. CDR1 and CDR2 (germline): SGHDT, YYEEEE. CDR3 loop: CASSAGLAGSSYNEQFF. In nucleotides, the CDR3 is TGTGCCAGCAGCGCCGGACTAGCGGGCAGCTCCTACAATGAGCAGTTCTTC.

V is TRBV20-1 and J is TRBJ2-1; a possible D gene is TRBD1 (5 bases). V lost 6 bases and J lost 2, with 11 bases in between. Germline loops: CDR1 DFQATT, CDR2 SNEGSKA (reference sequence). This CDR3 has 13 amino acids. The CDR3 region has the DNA TGCAGTGCCAGTCAGACAGCCTACAATGAGCAGTTCTTC. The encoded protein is CSASQTAYNEQFF.

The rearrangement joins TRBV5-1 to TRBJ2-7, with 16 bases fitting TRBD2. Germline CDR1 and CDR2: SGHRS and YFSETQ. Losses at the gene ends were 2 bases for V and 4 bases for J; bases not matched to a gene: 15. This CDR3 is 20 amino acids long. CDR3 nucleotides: TGCGCCAGCAGCTTCAGAATCCCGGGACTAGCGGGAGGGCCGAATTACGAGCAGTACTTC. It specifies CASSFRIPGLAGGPNYEQYF.

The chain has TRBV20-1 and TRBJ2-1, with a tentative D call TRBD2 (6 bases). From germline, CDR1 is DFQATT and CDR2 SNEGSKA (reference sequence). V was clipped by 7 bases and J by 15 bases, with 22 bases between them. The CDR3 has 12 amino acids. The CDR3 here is CSGKEGPLGLFF. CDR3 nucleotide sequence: TGCAGTGGGAAGGAGGGACCTCTGGGACTGTTCTTC.

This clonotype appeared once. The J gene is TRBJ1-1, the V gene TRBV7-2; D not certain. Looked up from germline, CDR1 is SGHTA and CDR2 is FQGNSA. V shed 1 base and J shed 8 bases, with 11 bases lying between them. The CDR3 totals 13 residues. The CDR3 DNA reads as TGTGCCAGCAGCTTAGGGCAGACCTTAGAAGCTTTCTTT. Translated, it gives CASSLGQTLEAFF.

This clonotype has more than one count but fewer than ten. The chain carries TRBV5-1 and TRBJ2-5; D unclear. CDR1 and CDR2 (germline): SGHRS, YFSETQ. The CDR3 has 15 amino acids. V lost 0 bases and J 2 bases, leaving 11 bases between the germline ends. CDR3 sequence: CASSLVKGGQETQYF. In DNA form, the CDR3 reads TGCGCCAGCAGCTTGGTAAAGGGTGGGCAAGAGACCCAGTACTTC.

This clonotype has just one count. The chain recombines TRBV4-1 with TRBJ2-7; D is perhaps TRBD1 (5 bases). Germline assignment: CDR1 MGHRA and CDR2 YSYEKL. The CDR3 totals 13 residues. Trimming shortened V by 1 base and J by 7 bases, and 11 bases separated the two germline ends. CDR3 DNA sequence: TGCGCCAGCAGCCAAGGGGGCCTTTGGGAGCAGTACTTC. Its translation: CASSQGGLWEQYF.

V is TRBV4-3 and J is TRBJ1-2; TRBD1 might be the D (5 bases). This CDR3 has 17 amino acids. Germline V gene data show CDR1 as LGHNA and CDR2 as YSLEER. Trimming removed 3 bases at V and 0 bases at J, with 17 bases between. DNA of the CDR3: TGCGCCAGCAGCCAGGGGACGCGTGGGGTTACTAACTATGGCTACACCTTC. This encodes CASSQGTRGVTNYGYTF.